Described below is a single TCR beta chain sequence and its context. What it binds is unknown. Generated by immunoSEQ multiplex PCR, the TCRdb table keeps only in-frame clones and is missing some. Of fewer than 85,000 clones in the sample, 65% to 90% were seen once. This entry is derived from a study of OX40 agonist ivuxolimab in advanced cancers. Study-level points and caveats: At doses 0.1 to 3.0 mg/kg, CD4+ and CD8+ clones expanded.

The receptor's source is an adult with an advanced solid tumor such as melanoma, head and neck, liver or kidney cancer. This specimen consisted of CD4+ or CD8+ T cells sorted from blood, obtained in a trial of the OX40 agonist ivuxolimab.

CDR3 in amino acids: CASSLAGAGNTIYF. In DNA, the CDR3 is TGTGCCAGCAGCTTAGCGGGGGCCGGAAACACCATATATTTT. J is TRBJ1-3 and V is TRBV7-9, with D possibly matching TRBD1 (6 bases). Germline V gives CDR1 SEHNR, CDR2 FQNEAQ (reference sequence). With 0 bases removed from V and 4 bases from J, the gap between germline ends came to 7 bases. There are 14 residues in the CDR3.